A single sample gave rise to the 12 T cell receptor beta chains below, sequenced in a study of cytomegalovirus exposure and HLA in healthy donors. The PCR contained 60 Vbeta and 13 Jbeta primers. Some clones are missing from TCRdb's copy, which holds only in-frame ones; the method was immunoSEQ multiplex PCR. The table records 100,000 or so clones, around 80% of them present only once. The sequencing input was PBMCs. The receptors come from a woman between 18 and 29 years old in good health and CMV-seronegative.

This rearrangement joins TRBV19 to TRBJ2-7; perhaps TRBD2 as D (6 bases). CDR1 is LNHDA and CDR2 is SQIVND in the germline V gene (reference sequence). The CDR3 loop spans 14 amino acids. V was shortened by 4 bases and J by 3 bases, with 13 bases between the two germline ends. CDR3 nucleotide sequence: TGTGCCAGTAGTAGGGGAGCGCGGGACTACGAGCAGTACTTC. Amino acid sequence: CASSRGARDYEQYF.

This clone was seen a few times. The CDR3 nucleotides read TGTGCCAGCAGTGCCGGGGGGGAGCAGTACTTC. Protein sequence: CASSAGGEQYF. The chain combines TRBV6-5 with TRBJ2-7; 7 nucleotides match TRBD2. The germline CDR1 and CDR2 sequences are MNHEY and SVGAGI. The J segment lost 7 bases and the V segment lost 5 bases, leaving 2 bases of the junction unmatched. The CDR3 length is 11 residues.

The chain uses TRBV4-3 and TRBJ2-1; 9 bases map to TRBD1. Germline loops: CDR1 LGHNA, CDR2 YSLEER. This CDR3 is 15 amino acids long. With 4 bases clipped from V and 3 bases from J, the junction kept 4 bases outside the gene matches. The CDR3 spells CASSLGTGLYNEQFF. The DNA for the CDR3 is TGCGCCAGCAGCCTCGGGACAGGGCTCTACAATGAGCAGTTCTTC.

The chain joins TRBV15 to TRBJ2-2; no definite D call. This CDR3 comprises 14 residues. Germline CDR1 reads LNHNV; CDR2 reads YYDKDF (reference sequence). V lost 5 bases and J lost 4, with 11 bases in between. CDR3 protein: CATSFIYGTGELFF. CDR3 DNA: TGTGCCACCAGCTTTATATACGGCACCGGGGAGCTGTTTTTT.

V and J are TRBV7-3 and TRBJ2-2, with D perhaps TRBD2 (5 bases). Germline V gene data show CDR1 as SGHTA and CDR2 as FQGTGA. The ends were cut back, 0 bases at V and 5 bases at J, with 7 bases in the middle. CDR3 size: 14 residues. CDR3 sequence: CASSLTRDTGELFF. CDR3 nucleotides: TGTGCCAGCAGCTTAACGAGGGATACCGGGGAGCTGTTTTTT.

V is TRBV9 and J is TRBJ2-1, with 7 bases lining up with TRBD2. The germline gives CDR1 SGDLS, CDR2 YYNGEE. CDR3 length: 15 amino acids. J was trimmed by 2 bases and V by 1 base; bases with no gene match: 3. The DNA of the CDR3 is TGTGCCAGCAGCGTAAAAGGGACTACCTACAATGAGCAGTTCTTC. This codes for CASSVKGTTYNEQFF.

The DNA for the CDR3 is TGCGCCAGCAGCCACCTACGGGGGGGGCTCGGCACAGATACGCAGTATTTT. It encodes CASSHLRGGLGTDTQYF. The chain carries TRBV4-1 and TRBJ2-3; TRBD2 agrees at 8 bases. The V gene end was trimmed by 3 bases and the J gene end by 1 base; junction bases not matched to a gene: 9. The CDR3 contains 17 residues. CDR1 is MGHRA and CDR2 is YSYEKL in the germline V gene.

V gene TRBV18 combines with J gene TRBJ2-5; 8 nucleotides agree with TRBD1. Per the germline V gene, CDR1 is KGHSH and CDR2 is LQKENI. Germline trimming cut 3 bases from V and 1 base from J; bases unmatched to any gene: 10. The CDR3 length is 17 residues. CDR3 sequence (DNA): TGTGCCAGCTCACCCCCAATAGGGACAGGAATCCAAGAGACCCAGTACTTC. This translates into CASSPPIGTGIQETQYF.

V and J are TRBV5-1 and TRBJ1-3; D remains ambiguous. The CDR3 runs to 13 residues. V lost 2 bases and J lost 4, with 7 bases in between. Germline values: CDR1 SGHRS, CDR2 YFSETQ. CDR3 sequence: CASSFNAGNTIYF. CDR3 bases: TGCGCCAGCAGCTTCAACGCGGGAAACACCATATATTTT.

This clone was observed a handful of times. The chain carries TRBV11-2 and TRBJ1-6; 8 bases map to TRBD1. This CDR3 comprises 17 residues. V shed 6 bases, J shed 3 bases, and the junction held 10 bases outside the gene matches. Germline CDR1 is SGHAT and CDR2 is FQNNGV. The CDR3 bases are TGTGCCAGCAGTTTTGCCGGACAGGGAAACTATAATTCACCCCTCCACTTT. As protein: CASSFAGQGNYNSPLHF. Based on the CDR3 plus reference TRBV11-2 and TRBJ1-6, the full variable domain is EAGVAQSPRYKIIEKRQSVAFWCNPISGHATLYWYQQILGQGPKLLIQFQNNGVVDDSQLPKDRFSAERLKGVDSTLKIQPAKLEDSAVYLCASSFAGQGNYNSPLHFGNGTRLTVT.

The V call is TRBV27, the J call TRBJ1-2; 7 bases line up with TRBD1. The CDR3 is made up of 13 amino acids. V dropped 2 bases and J dropped 8; count of bases not matched to a gene: 5. The germline gives CDR1 MNHEY, CDR2 SMNVEV (reference sequence). CDR3 in amino acids: CASSLTGDEGYTF. The CDR3 DNA follows: TGTGCCAGCAGTTTAACAGGGGATGAGGGCTACACCTTC.

The chain is built from TRBV15 and TRBJ1-1; no clear D. Germline values: CDR1 LNHNV, CDR2 YYDKDF (reference sequence). V lost 0 bases to trimming and J lost 4 bases, with 12 bases between them. CDR3 length: 15 residues. The DNA of the CDR3 is TGTGCCACCAGCAGAGAGACTGTTGTAAGCACTGAAGCTTTCTTT. This encodes CATSRETVVSTEAFF.